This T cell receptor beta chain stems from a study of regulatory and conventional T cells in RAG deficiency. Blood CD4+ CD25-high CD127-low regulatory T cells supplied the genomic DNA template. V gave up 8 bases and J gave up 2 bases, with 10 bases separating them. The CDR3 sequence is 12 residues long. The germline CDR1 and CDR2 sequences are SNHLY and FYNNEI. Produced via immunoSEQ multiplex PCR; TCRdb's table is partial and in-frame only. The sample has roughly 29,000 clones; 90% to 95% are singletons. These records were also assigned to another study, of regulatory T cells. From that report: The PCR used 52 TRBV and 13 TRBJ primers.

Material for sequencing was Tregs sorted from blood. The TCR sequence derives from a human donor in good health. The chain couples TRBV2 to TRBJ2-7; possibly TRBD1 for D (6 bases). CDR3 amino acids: CASRDMTYEQYF. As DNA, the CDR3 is TGTGCCAGCCGGGACATGACCTACGAGCAGTACTTC. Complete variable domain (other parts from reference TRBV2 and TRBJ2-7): EPEVTQTPSHQVTQMGQEVILRCVPISNHLYFYWYRQILGQKVEFLVSFYNNEISEKSEIFDDQFSVERPDGSNFTLKIRSTKLEDSAMYFCASRDMTYEQYFGPGTRLTVT.